A single sample gave rise to the 9 T cell receptor beta chains below, sequenced in a study of cytomegalovirus exposure and HLA in healthy donors. The PCR used 60 Vbeta and 13 Jbeta primers. Assay used: immunoSEQ multiplex PCR; TCRdb lists only in-frame clones, some missing. The repertoire holds some 140,000 clones, with about 76% as singletons. The material sequenced was PBMCs. The receptors come from a female donor in good health and CMV-seronegative.

The chain has TRBV9 and TRBJ2-1; 15 nucleotides match TRBD2. Germline trimming cut 0 bases from V and 8 bases from J; bases unmatched to any gene: 15. Germline V gene lookup returns CDR1 SGDLS and CDR2 YYNGEE. This CDR3 comprises 20 residues. CDR3 nucleotide sequence: TGTGCCAGCAGCGTAGGAGGACTAGCGGGGGGGGGCGAATTCTTCGATGAGCAGTTCTTC. It encodes CASSVGGLAGGGEFFDEQFF.

The chain is built from TRBV7-3 and TRBJ2-7; 14 positions agree with TRBD2. This CDR3 region has 15 residues. V lost 3 bases to trimming and J lost 2 bases; unmatched junction nucleotides: 0. The germline V gene encodes CDR1 SGHTA and CDR2 FQGTGA. The CDR3 nucleotides are TGTGCCAGCAGCTTGACTAGCGGGGGGGCCTACGAGCAGTACTTC. Amino acid sequence: CASSLTSGGAYEQYF.

The J gene is TRBJ1-2, the V gene TRBV7-9; D unresolved. Germline CDR1 reads SEHNR; CDR2 reads FQNEAQ (reference sequence). The CDR3 has 15 residues. Trimming took 2 bases from V and 2 from J, leaving 12 bases between them. The CDR3 loop reads CASSLSQIANYGYTF. The CDR3 DNA follows: TGTGCCAGCAGCTTAAGTCAGATCGCCAACTATGGCTACACCTTC.

The chain joins TRBV6-5 to TRBJ1-1, with D possibly being TRBD1 (5 bases). V was clipped by 4 bases and J by 4 bases, with 10 bases between them. The CDR3 has 13 residues. Germline values: CDR1 MNHEY, CDR2 SVGAGI. CDR3 coding DNA: TGTGCCAGCAGTTTGCCAGGGATCACTGAAGCTTTCTTT. Amino acids: CASSLPGITEAFF.

CDR3 nucleotide sequence: TGCGCCAGCAGCTTCGGAAGCGGGGGGCAGGGCACCGGGGAGCTGTTTTTT. This sequence encodes CASSFGSGGQGTGELFF. The V and J genes are TRBV5-1 and TRBJ2-2, with 9 bases aligning to TRBD2. The CDR3 consists of 17 residues. The germline gives CDR1 SGHRS, CDR2 YFSETQ. V lost 2 bases and J lost 4; bases outside the gene matches: 9.

This clone was counted once. One junction end does not reproduce the germline sequence, and a read error may be involved. The chain carries TRBV30 and TRBJ1-1; D uncertain. The CDR3 consists of 11 residues. CDR1 GTSNPN and CDR2 SVGIG come from the germline V gene (reference sequence). The CDR3 loop reads CAWSVRTEASF. The CDR3, as DNA: TGTGCCTGGAGTGTACGAACTGAAGCTTCCTTT.

This chain connects TRBV6-4 to TRBJ2-3; 12 nucleotides match TRBD1. V lost 5 bases to trimming and J lost 5 bases; unmatched junction nucleotides: 8. The germline CDR1 and CDR2 sequences are MRHNA and SNTAGT. CDR3 length equals 16 residues. The CDR3 sequence: CASSTSGTGGEDTQYF. CDR3 bases: TGTGCCAGCAGTACATCCGGGACAGGGGGCGAAGATACGCAGTATTTT.

The chain employs TRBV7-2 and TRBJ1-2; 8 bases map to TRBD1. Germline loops: CDR1 SGHTA, CDR2 FQGNSA. After removal of 0 bases from V and 4 bases from J, the junction contained 1 base not matched to a gene. The CDR3 extends over 14 amino acids. The CDR3 sequence: CASSLAQGGYGYTF. The CDR3 region has the DNA TGTGCCAGCAGCTTAGCACAGGGGGGCTATGGCTACACCTTC.

The chain carries TRBV5-6 and TRBJ1-1; D unresolved. V was cut by 0 bases and J by 5 bases, with 14 bases left in between. This CDR3 spans 15 amino acids. Germline assignment: CDR1 SGHDT and CDR2 YYEEEE. CDR3 coding DNA: TGTGCCAGCAGCTTGGGTCCTGTAACTCGGACTGAAGCTTTCTTT. Translating gives CASSLGPVTRTEAFF.